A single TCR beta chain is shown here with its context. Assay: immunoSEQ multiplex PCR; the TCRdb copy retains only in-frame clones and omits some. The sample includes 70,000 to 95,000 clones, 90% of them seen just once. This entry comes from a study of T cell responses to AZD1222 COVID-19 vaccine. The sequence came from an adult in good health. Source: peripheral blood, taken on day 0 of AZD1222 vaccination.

The CDR3 sequence is CASSFKGYRDQPQHF. CDR3 bases: TGTGCCAGCAGCTTCAAGGGCTACCGCGATCAGCCCCAGCATTTT. The chain is built from TRBV5-8 and TRBJ1-5; D gene unclear. Germline loops: CDR1 SGHTS, CDR2 YDEGEE. The CDR3 has 15 amino acids. Trimming pared 2 bases from V and 5 bases from J, leaving 14 bases between.